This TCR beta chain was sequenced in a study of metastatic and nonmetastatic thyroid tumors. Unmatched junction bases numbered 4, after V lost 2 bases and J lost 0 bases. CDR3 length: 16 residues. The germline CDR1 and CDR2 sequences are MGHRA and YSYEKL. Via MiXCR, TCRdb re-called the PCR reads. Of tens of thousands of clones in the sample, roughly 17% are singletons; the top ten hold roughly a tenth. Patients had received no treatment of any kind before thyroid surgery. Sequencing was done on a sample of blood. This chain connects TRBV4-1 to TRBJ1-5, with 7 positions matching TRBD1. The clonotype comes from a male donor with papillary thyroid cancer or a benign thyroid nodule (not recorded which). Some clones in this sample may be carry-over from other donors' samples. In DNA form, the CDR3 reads TGCGCCAGCAGCCAACCGGGACAGTATAGCAATCAGCCCCAGCATTTT. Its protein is CASSQPGQYSNQPQHF.